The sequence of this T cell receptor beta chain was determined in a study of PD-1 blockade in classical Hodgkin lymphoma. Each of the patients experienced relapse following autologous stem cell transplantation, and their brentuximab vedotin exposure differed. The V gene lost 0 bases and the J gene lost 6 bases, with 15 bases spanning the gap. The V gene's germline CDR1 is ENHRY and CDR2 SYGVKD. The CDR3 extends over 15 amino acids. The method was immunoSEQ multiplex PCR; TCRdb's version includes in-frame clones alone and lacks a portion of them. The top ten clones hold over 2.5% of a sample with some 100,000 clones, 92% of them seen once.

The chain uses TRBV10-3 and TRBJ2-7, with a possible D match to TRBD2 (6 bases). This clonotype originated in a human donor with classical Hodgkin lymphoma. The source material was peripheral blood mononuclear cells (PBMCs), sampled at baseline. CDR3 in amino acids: CAISESGGLGGEQYF. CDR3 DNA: TGTGCCATCAGTGAGTCTGGAGGGTTAGGTGGCGAGCAGTACTTC.